This T cell receptor (beta chain) is drawn from a study of T cells in Graves' hyperthyroidism and ophthalmopathy. TCR beta CDR3 sequences were amplified from RNA transcripts. RT-PCR in the first round (using the HTBI primer set) targeted the TCR CDR3. TCRdb recomputed calls from the multiplex PCR reads with MiXCR, one row per CDR3 protein. The sample shows roughly 550,000 distinct CDR3 sequences, about 15% of them seen only once. J lost 3 bases, V lost 6 bases, and 5 bases had no gene match. Germline V gives CDR1 LGHNT, CDR2 FRNRAP. This CDR3 has 16 amino acids. This sequence joins TRBV12-5 and TRBJ2-2, with 12 nucleotides matching TRBD2. This TCR was sampled from a woman younger than 45 with Graves' ophthalmopathy. Input material: blood. The CDR3 sequence: CASGRRLAGDTGELFF. For the CDR3, the DNA is TGTGCTAGTGGCCGCCGACTAGCGGGAGACACCGGGGAGCTGTTTTTT.